This TCR beta chain came from a study of control samples from healthy donors and cancer patients. The table came from immunoSEQ multiplex PCR; TCRdb's copy has only in-frame clones and leaves some out. The table lists some 40,000 clones, approximately 94% of them singletons, with 20% to 30% in the top ten. Germline CDR1 and CDR2: MDHEN and SYDVKM. CDR3 length equals 14 residues. V was trimmed by 4 bases and J by 5 bases, leaving 14 bases between them. This TCR was sampled from a man aged 60-69 years in good health. The source material was blood. The chain uses TRBV28 and TRBJ2-5, with D possibly TRBD1 on 6 matching bases. DNA for the CDR3: TGTGCCAGCAGTTCCGGGACAAAGTTGGAGACCCAGTACTTC. Protein product: CASSSGTKLETQYF.